This T cell receptor (beta chain) was recovered during a study of beta chain features in type 1 diabetes. Notes on the study in general: Cells carrying high TCR expression could end up over-represented when cDNA is sequenced.

This clone was detected a few times. Its specificity is not known. Expressed TCRB transcripts got sequenced, as all isolated RNA was reverse transcribed. Clones were read by immunoSEQ multiplex PCR, and TCRdb kept only the in-frame ones, dropping some. In the table there are roughly 300,000 clones, roughly 8% of which are singletons. Via CD45RO/CCR7/CD25/CD127/CD95/CD27, cells of the CD4+ naive, central memory, regulatory and stem cell-like memory subsets were sorted. This CDR3 comprises 17 residues. Germline CDR1 and CDR2: SQVTM and ANQGSEA. V gave up 1 base and J gave up 1 base; unmatched junction bases: 7.

The chain joins TRBV29-1 to TRBJ2-5; 12 bases match TRBD2. The clonotype comes from a woman aged 18-30 years in good health. The sequenced sample was central memory CD4+ T cells from blood. In DNA form, the CDR3 reads TGCAGCGTTGAAGGGGGGACTAGCGGGCCCCTCCAAGAGACCCAGTACTTC. The encoded protein is CSVEGGTSGPLQETQYF.